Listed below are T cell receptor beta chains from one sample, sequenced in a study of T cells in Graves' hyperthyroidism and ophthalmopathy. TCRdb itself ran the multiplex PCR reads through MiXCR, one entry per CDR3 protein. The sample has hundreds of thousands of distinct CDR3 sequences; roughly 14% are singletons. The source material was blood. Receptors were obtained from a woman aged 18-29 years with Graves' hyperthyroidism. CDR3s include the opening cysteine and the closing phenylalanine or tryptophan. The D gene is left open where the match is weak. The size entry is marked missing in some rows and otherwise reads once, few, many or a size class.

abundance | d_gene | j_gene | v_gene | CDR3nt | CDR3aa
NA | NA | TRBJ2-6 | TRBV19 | TGTGCCAGTAGTATTGGACCCAAGGCTGGGGCCAACGTCCTGACTTTC | CASSIGPKAGANVLTF
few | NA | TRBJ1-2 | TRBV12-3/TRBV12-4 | TGTGCCAGCAGTTTTTGGAGTACTAACTATGGCTACACCTTC | CASSFWSTNYGYTF
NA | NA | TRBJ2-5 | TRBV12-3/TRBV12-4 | TGTGCCAGCGCCGGGGCAGACCGGGAGACCCAGTACTTC | CASAGADRETQYF
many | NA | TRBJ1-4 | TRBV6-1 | TGTGCCAGCAGTGAAACGGGGAAGGAGGAGGAAAAACTGTTTTTT | CASSETGKEEEKLFF
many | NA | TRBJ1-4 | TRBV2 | TGTGCCAGCAGGGGGGAGAATGAAAAACTGTTTTTT | CASRGENEKLFF
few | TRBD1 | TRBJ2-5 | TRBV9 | TGTGCCAGCAGCGTAGATTCAAGGGACAGAATCCAAGAGACCCAGTACTTC | CASSVDSRDRIQETQYF
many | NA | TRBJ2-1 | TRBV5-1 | TGCGCCAGCAGCGGAGCCACTGACAGCTCCTACAATGAGCAGTTCTTC | CASSGATDSSYNEQFF
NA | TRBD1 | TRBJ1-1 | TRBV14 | TGTGCCAGCAGCCAAGGGGACAGGGTCACTGAAGCTTTCTTT | CASSQGDRVTEAFF
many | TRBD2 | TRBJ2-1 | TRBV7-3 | TGTGCCAGCAGTCCGGCGGGCGGGAGGAGAAATGAGCAGTTCTTC | CASSPAGGRRNEQFF
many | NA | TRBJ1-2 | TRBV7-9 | TGTGCCAGCACCCTAGACGGCTATGGCTACACCTTC | CASTLDGYGYTF
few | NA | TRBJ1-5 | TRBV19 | TGTGCCAGTAGTAATCGGGGTCCCCAGCATTTT | CASSNRGPQHF
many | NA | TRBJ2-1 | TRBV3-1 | TGTGCCAGCAGCCAAGGGCCAAACAATGAGCAGTTCTTC | CASSQGPNNEQFF
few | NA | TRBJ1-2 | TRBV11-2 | TGTGCCAGCAGCCCCCCGCTCTTGATAAGGCCCTATGGCTACACCTTC | CASSPPLLIRPYGYTF
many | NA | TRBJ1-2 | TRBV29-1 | TGCAGCGGAAAAGGGGCAGGGGAGGACTATGGCTACACCTTC | CSGKGAGEDYGYTF
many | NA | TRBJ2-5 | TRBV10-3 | TGTGCCATCAGCCCGTCCGGGGAAGAGACCCAGTACTTC | CAISPSGEETQYF
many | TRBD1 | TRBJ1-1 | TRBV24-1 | TGTGCCACCAGTGACAATACACCGGGACAGACTGAAGCTTTCTTT | CATSDNTPGQTEAFF
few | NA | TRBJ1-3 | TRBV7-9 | TGTGCCAGCAGCTTCCCGAAAGGGTTAAACTCTGGAAACACCATATATTTT | CASSFPKGLNSGNTIYF
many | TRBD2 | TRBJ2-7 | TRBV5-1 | TGCGCCAGCACCTTCACGGGGGGTTCCGCCTACGAGCAGTACTTC | CASTFTGGSAYEQYF
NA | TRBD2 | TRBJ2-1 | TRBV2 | TGTGCCAGCAGTGAAGGGACTAGCGGGAGGGGCGAGCAGTTCTTC | CASSEGTSGRGEQFF
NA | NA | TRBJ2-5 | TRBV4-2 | TGTGCCAGCAGCCAAGAACCGGCGGTGGGGGAGACCCAGTACTTC | CASSQEPAVGETQYF
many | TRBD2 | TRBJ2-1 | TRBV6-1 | TGTGCCAGCAGTCATACTAGCGGGGGTAACAATGAGCAGTTCTTC | CASSHTSGGNNEQFF
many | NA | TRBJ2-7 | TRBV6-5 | TGTGCCAGCAGTTACTCGAACAGGGCAGACCACGAGCAGTACTTC | CASSYSNRADHEQYF
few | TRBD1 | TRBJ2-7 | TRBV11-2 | TGTGCCAGCAGCGCACAGGGGTTCTACGAGCAGTACTTC | CASSAQGFYEQYF
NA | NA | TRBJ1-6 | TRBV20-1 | TGCAGTGCTAGCACCTTAGGGACATCCTTCCCGCCCAATAATTCACCCCTCCACTTT | CSASTLGTSFPPNNSPLHF
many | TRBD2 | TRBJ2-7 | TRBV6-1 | TGTGCCAGCAATCTAGCGGGTCCTTACGAGCAGTACTTC | CASNLAGPYEQYF
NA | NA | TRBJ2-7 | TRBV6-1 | TGTGCCAGCAGCTCGGGCCCACGCTATGGGGGCAACGAGCAGTACTTC | CASSSGPRYGGNEQYF
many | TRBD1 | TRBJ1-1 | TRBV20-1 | TGCAGTGCTAGAGTCCACCCGGGACAGGGAGAAGCTTTCTTT | CSARVHPGQGEAFF
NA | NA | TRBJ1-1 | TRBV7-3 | TGTGCCAGCAGCTTAAGCGGGGGGAACACTGGAGCTTTCTTT | CASSLSGGNTGAFF
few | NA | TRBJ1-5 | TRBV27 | TGTGCCAGCAGTCCAATTATAGGTGGGTCTTATAGCAATCAGCCCCAGCATTTT | CASSPIIGGSYSNQPQHF
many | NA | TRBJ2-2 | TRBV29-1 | TGCAGCGTGATTCCAGGGAAGGTGAACACCGGGGAGCTGTTTTTT | CSVIPGKVNTGELFF
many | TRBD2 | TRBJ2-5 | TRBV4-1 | TGCGCCAGCAGCCAAGATATGTTTAGGGCTAGCGGTATCCAAGAGACCCAGTACTTC | CASSQDMFRASGIQETQYF
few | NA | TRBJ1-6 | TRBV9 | TGTGCCAGCAGCTCTACAGATTACTATAATTCACCCCTCCACTTT | CASSSTDYYNSPLHF
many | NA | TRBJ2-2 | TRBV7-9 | TGTGCCAGCAGCTTAGGTTACACCGGGGAGCTGTTTTTT | CASSLGYTGELFF
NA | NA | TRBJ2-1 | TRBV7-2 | TGTGCCAGCAGCCTTCGACAAAGTGGTCTCCACAATGAGCAGTTCTTC | CASSLRQSGLHNEQFF
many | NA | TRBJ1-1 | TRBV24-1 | TGTGCCACCCAAGGCTATCCGTACACTGAAGCTTTCTTT | CATQGYPYTEAFF
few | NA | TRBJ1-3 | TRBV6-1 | TGTGCCAGCAGTCCTGGTGGTGGATTTCGTACCATATATTTT | CASSPGGGFRTIYF
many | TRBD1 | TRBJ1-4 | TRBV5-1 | TGCGCCAGCAGCTTACAGGGGGTAGATGAAAAACTGTTTTTT | CASSLQGVDEKLFF
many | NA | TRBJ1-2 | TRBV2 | TGTGCCAGCAGTGAATCCAGGGGCCAAGGCTACACCTTC | CASSESRGQGYTF
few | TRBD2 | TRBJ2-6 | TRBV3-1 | TGTGCCAGCAGCCAAGAAGCGGGAGCCAACTCTGGGGCCAACGTCCTGACTTTC | CASSQEAGANSGANVLTF
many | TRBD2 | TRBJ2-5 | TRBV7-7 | TGTGCTAGCAGCCGAAGGACTAGCGTGCAAGAGACCCAGTACTTC | CASSRRTSVQETQYF
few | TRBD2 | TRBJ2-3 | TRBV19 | TGTGCCAGTAGTGAGGGCGGGAGAGACACAGATACGCAGTATTTT | CASSEGGRDTDTQYF
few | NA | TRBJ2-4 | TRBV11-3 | TGTGCCAGCAGCTTAGGTTGGGGAAACATTCAGTACTTC | CASSLGWGNIQYF
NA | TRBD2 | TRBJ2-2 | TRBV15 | TGTGCCACCAGCAGAGAAGCGGGGGGTTCCACCGGGGAGCTGTTTTTT | CATSREAGGSTGELFF
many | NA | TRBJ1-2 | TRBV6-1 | TGTGCAGGCAGACTATCCTATGGCTACACCTTC | CAGRLSYGYTF
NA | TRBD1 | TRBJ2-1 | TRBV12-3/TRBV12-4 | TGTGCCAGCAGTTCCGGGACAGGCTACTACAATGAGCAGTTCTTC | CASSSGTGYYNEQFF
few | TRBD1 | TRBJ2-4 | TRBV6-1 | TGTGCCAGCAGATCCCACAGGGGCCACATTCAGTACTTC | CASRSHRGHIQYF